The T cell receptor (beta chain) under discussion was sequenced for a study of neurological immune-mediated disorders. A total of 2 million PBMCs stored at -80 degrees C provided the unsorted libraries. Study results and caveats: HTLV-1-associated myelopathy had the most TCR clonal expansion, whereas multiple sclerosis had the least (lower than in healthy controls).

This clonotype was counted at least ten times. The antigen remains unidentified. Using its own MiXCR run on the 5' RACE reads, TCRdb lists one record per CDR3 protein. The table lists about 19,000 distinct CDR3 sequences, roughly 2.6% of them singletons. After removal of 3 bases from V and 1 base from J, the junction contained 7 bases not matched to a gene. The CDR3 consists of 16 residues. This chain joins TRBV12-3 or TRBV12-4 and TRBJ1-1; 8 bases line up with TRBD1. The clonotype comes from a woman younger than 35 with multiple sclerosis. Sample: PBMCs. CDR3 in amino acids: CASSLYRGAWNTEAFF. In nucleotides, the CDR3 is TGTGCCAGCAGTTTGTACAGGGGGGCATGGAACACTGAAGCTTTCTTT.